This T cell receptor (beta chain) emerged from a study of blood T cell repertoires in COVID-19. Whole-study context: COVID-19 samples collected from the United States, Italy and Spain covered acute and convalescent phases. PBMCs, B-cell-depleted T cells, or T cells were the source of the cDNA or gDNA that made up the material.

As processed by the authors: Reference gene primers were amplified, and this amplification served to estimate nucleated cell counts. The method was immunoSEQ multiplex PCR; TCRdb's version includes in-frame clones alone and lacks a portion of them. That table is the source of V, J and clone size, and D and trimming were worked out from the DNA. The repertoire consists of 100,000 to 120,000 clones, with over 75% occurring once and the leading ten covering more than 4%. The CDR3 extends over 15 amino acids. V was cut by 4 bases and J by 6 bases, with 17 bases left in between. Germline V lookup: CDR1 SGHRS, CDR2 YFSETQ.

Sequenced sample: peripheral blood. This chain connects TRBV5-1 to TRBJ1-5; no clear D. This sequence originates from a man in his fifties or sixties with acute or convalescent COVID-19. The CDR3: CASSQEGNGVQPQHF. The CDR3 DNA follows: TGCGCCAGCAGCCAGGAGGGCAATGGAGTTCAGCCCCAGCATTTT.